A single sample is the source of the 23 T cell receptor beta chains below, sequenced in a study of shared clonotypes between healthy human individuals. The assay was immunoSEQ multiplex PCR, and TCRdb's table has in-frame clones only and misses some. The profile shows approximately 1,000,000 clones, around 77% of them singletons. Specimen: memory CD4+ T cells from PBMCs. The subset is: CD45RA-negative fraction. These receptors came from a young man in good health. Some clones in this sample may be carry-over from other donors' samples.

CDR3: CASSQDPLAAGLDTQYF. The DNA of the CDR3 is TGCGCCAGCAGCCAAGATCCTCTAGCGGCCGGTCTGGATACGCAGTATTTT. The V and J genes are TRBV4-1 and TRBJ2-3; 7 nucleotides agree with TRBD2. The junction had 12 bases not matched to a gene; V was cut back by 0 bases and J by 6 bases. Per germline, CDR1 MGHRA and CDR2 YSYEKL. This CDR3 region has 17 residues.

This rearrangement joins TRBV5-1 to TRBJ2-7, with TRBD2 matching over 12 bases. CDR3 length equals 16 residues. The V gene end was trimmed by 2 bases and the J gene end by 7 bases; junction bases not matched to a gene: 10. Germline values: CDR1 SGHRS, CDR2 YFSETQ. The CDR3 nucleotides read TGCGCCAGCAGCTTAGCGACTAGCGGGAGTACGAGAGAGCAGTACTTC. It yields the protein CASSLATSGSTREQYF.

The chain employs TRBV7-9 and TRBJ2-2; 7 nucleotides agree with TRBD1. The CDR3 sequence is 17 residues long. Germline loops: CDR1 SEHNR, CDR2 FQNEAQ (reference sequence). V shed 2 bases, J shed 3 bases, and the junction held 9 bases outside the gene matches. CDR3 in amino acids: CASSLFKRQGYTGELFF. In nucleotides, the CDR3 is TGTGCCAGCAGCTTATTCAAGAGACAGGGCTACACCGGGGAGCTGTTTTTT.

V gene TRBV4-2 combines with J gene TRBJ2-3, with TRBD1 matching over 10 bases. Germline lookup yields CDR1 LGHNA and CDR2 YNFKEQ. The CDR3 has 16 amino acids. The J segment lost 1 base and the V segment lost 2 bases, leaving 3 bases of the junction unmatched. The CDR3 sequence is CASSQQTGGGTDTQYF. The CDR3 DNA is TGTGCCAGCAGCCAACAGACAGGGGGCGGCACAGATACGCAGTATTTT.

V is TRBV5-1 and J is TRBJ2-4, with D perhaps matching TRBD2 (5 bases). Trimming removed 0 bases at V and 8 bases at J, with 6 bases between. CDR1 SGHRS and CDR2 YFSETQ come from the germline V gene. The CDR3 runs to 12 residues. This CDR3 reads CASSLAGDIQYF. CDR3 sequence (DNA): TGCGCCAGCAGCTTGGCCGGGGACATTCAGTACTTC.

This chain links TRBV6-5 with TRBJ2-2, with 7 bases matching TRBD1. Germline loops: CDR1 MNHEY, CDR2 SVGAGI. V lost 4 bases to trimming and J lost 4 bases; unmatched junction nucleotides: 6. The CDR3 is 15 amino acids. The CDR3 here is CASSSIDRVTGELFF. For the CDR3, the DNA is TGTGCCAGCAGTTCCATTGACAGGGTCACCGGGGAGCTGTTTTTT.

The V and J genes are TRBV25-1 and TRBJ1-4; a possible D gene is TRBD1 (5 bases). Trimming left V 8 bases short and J 1 base short, with 11 bases between. The CDR3 runs to 14 residues. Germline V lookup: CDR1 MGHDK, CDR2 SYGVNS. The DNA for the CDR3 is TGTGCCAGCGTCGACAGAGAAACTAATGAAAAACTGTTTTTT. It codes for CASVDRETNEKLFF.

The chain couples TRBV7-9 to TRBJ1-2; TRBD1 aligns across 10 bases. Trimming took 4 bases from V and 1 from J; bases not matched to a gene: 3. This CDR3 region has 15 residues. Germline CDR1 and CDR2: SEHNR and FQNEAQ (reference sequence). The CDR3 reads CASSSGTGVNYGYTF. In DNA, the CDR3 is TGTGCCAGCAGCTCCGGGACAGGGGTTAACTATGGCTACACCTTC.

V usage is TRBV20-1 and J usage is TRBJ2-1; D unclear. The V end was cut by 6 bases, the J end by 7 bases, with 10 bases between. The length of the CDR3 is 11 residues. The germline V gene encodes CDR1 DFQATT and CDR2 SNEGSKA (reference sequence). Written as DNA, the CDR3 is TGCAGTGCCACTCCGAAAAATGAGCAGTTCTTC. It codes for CSATPKNEQFF.

This clone was detected only a few times. This sample also contains other DNA sequences that code for the same CDR3. The J gene is TRBJ1-1, the V gene TRBV5-1; tentatively, D is TRBD1 (5 bases). The CDR3 is 13 residues long. The V end lost 3 bases, the J end lost 0 bases, and 6 bases lay between the germline ends. CDR1 is SGHRS and CDR2 is YFSETQ in the germline V gene. The CDR3 spells CASSSGLNTEAFF. The CDR3 region has the DNA TGCGCCAGCAGCTCGGGACTGAACACTGAAGCTTTCTTT.

The chain has TRBV2 and TRBJ1-1, with D possibly TRBD1 on 6 matching bases. In germline, CDR1 is SNHLY, CDR2 FYNNEI. V was cut by 8 bases and J by 1 base, with 17 bases left in between. The CDR3 spans 15 residues. Here the CDR3 DNA reads TGTGCCAGCGGGGCTCAGAGGACAGCGAACACTGAAGCTTTCTTT. Its translation is CASGAQRTANTEAFF.

This clone has at least ten counts. The V gene is TRBV4-1, the J gene TRBJ2-3; either TRBD1 or TRBD2 may fit D (5 bases each). The CDR3 has 17 amino acids. Per the germline V gene, CDR1 is MGHRA and CDR2 is YSYEKL. The V end lost 4 bases, the J end lost 1 base, and 18 bases lay between the germline ends. The CDR3 nucleotides read TGCGCCAGCAGCCGAATCATCAGGGTGGGGGGCACAGATACGCAGTATTTT. This sequence encodes CASSRIIRVGGTDTQYF.

The rearrangement joins TRBV9 to TRBJ2-1, with D tentatively TRBD1 (6 bases). Trimming stripped 0 bases from V and 3 bases from J, with 16 bases between. Germline lookup yields CDR1 SGDLS and CDR2 YYNGEE. This CDR3 comprises 17 residues. The CDR3 bases are TGTGCCAGCAGCGTAGCTGTCGGCAGGGGTTTCTACAATGAGCAGTTCTTC. It is translated as CASSVAVGRGFYNEQFF.

This chain joins TRBV30 and TRBJ2-5; 7 nucleotides match TRBD1. This CDR3 is built from 12 residues. Germline loops: CDR1 GTSNPN, CDR2 SVGIG (reference sequence). V was pared by 2 bases and J by 7 bases, with 4 bases of the junction left unmatched. The CDR3 DNA reads TGTGCCTGGAGTAAGGGGGCTGGGACCCAGTACTTC. Translated: CAWSKGAGTQYF. Full variable domain (outside the CDR3, taken from reference TRBV30 and TRBJ2-5): SQTIHQWPATLVQPVGSPLSLECTVEGTSNPNLYWYRQAAGRGLQLLFYSVGIGQISSEVPQNLSASRPQDRQFILSSKKLLLSDSGFYLCAWSKGAGTQYFGPGTRLLVL.

J is TRBJ2-5 and V is TRBV6-1, with 7 bases that match TRBD1. Germline V gene lookup returns CDR1 MNHNS and CDR2 SASEGT. V shed 2 bases and J 4 bases; nucleotides not matched to a gene: 10. There are 16 residues in the CDR3. The CDR3 here is CASSELGRGSRETQYF. The CDR3 nucleotides are TGTGCCAGCAGTGAATTAGGCAGGGGGTCGCGAGAGACCCAGTACTTC.

The gene calls are TRBV27 and TRBJ1-5, with a tentative D call TRBD1 (6 bases). V dropped 5 bases and J dropped 6 bases, with 17 bases sitting between them. Germline loops: CDR1 MNHEY, CDR2 SMNVEV (reference sequence). The CDR3 is made up of 15 amino acids. CDR3 nucleotides: TGTGCCAGCAGTCTTGACAGGTCAGGCAGTCAGCCCCAGCATTTT. Amino acid sequence: CASSLDRSGSQPQHF.

This chain links TRBV2 with TRBJ2-3; D unclear. Germline CDR1 reads SNHLY; CDR2 reads FYNNEI. CDR3 size: 14 residues. The germline V and J ends were trimmed by 8 bases and 2 bases, with 14 bases remaining between them. CDR3 coding DNA: TGTGCCAGCCGGGCCAGACTTTCCACAGATACGCAGTATTTT. It is translated as CASRARLSTDTQYF. The variable domain in full, with the rest retrieved from reference TRBV2 and TRBJ2-3, is EPEVTQTPSHQVTQMGQEVILRCVPISNHLYFYWYRQILGQKVEFLVSFYNNEISEKSEIFDDQFSVERPDGSNFTLKIRSTKLEDSAMYFCASRARLSTDTQYFGPGTRLTVL.

For this clone: The same CDR3 can be traced to other DNA sequences in this sample. The chain joins TRBV5-1 to TRBJ1-2; a weak D match, TRBD1 (5 bases). The germline V and J ends were trimmed by 0 bases and 6 bases, with 6 bases remaining between them. Germline V gene data show CDR1 as SGHRS and CDR2 as YFSETQ. CDR3 length equals 12 residues. CDR3 DNA: TGCGCCAGCAGCTTGGAAGGGGATGGCTACACCTTC. This codes for CASSLEGDGYTF.

Many counts were recorded for this clone. This specimen includes other DNA sequences encoding the same CDR3. The chain is built from TRBV19 and TRBJ1-5, with a possible D match to TRBD1 (6 bases). V was trimmed by 1 base and J by 4 bases, leaving 8 bases between them. Germline-derived CDR1 and CDR2 are LNHDA and SQIVND (reference sequence). This CDR3 is 14 amino acids long. The CDR3 DNA sequence: TGTGCCAGTAGTATAGGAACAGGGAATCAGCCCCAGCATTTT. This gives the protein CASSIGTGNQPQHF.

This clone was found a few times. The chain recombines TRBV27 with TRBJ2-7; D gene ambiguous. The CDR3 covers 13 residues. Germline V gives CDR1 MNHEY, CDR2 SMNVEV (reference sequence). V was pared by 3 bases and J by 0 bases, with 6 bases between. The CDR3: CASSFASSYEQYF. CDR3 sequence (DNA): TGTGCCAGCAGTTTCGCTAGCTCCTACGAGCAGTACTTC.

This chain connects TRBV18 to TRBJ1-2; 9 nucleotides agree with TRBD1. Losses at the gene ends were 3 bases for V and 8 bases for J; bases not matched to a gene: 7. Looked up from germline, CDR1 is KGHSH and CDR2 is LQKENI. The CDR3 is 14 amino acids. The CDR3 region is CASSPVRDRDGYTF. CDR3 nucleotide sequence: TGTGCCAGCTCACCCGTCCGGGACAGGGACGGCTACACCTTC.

V is TRBV10-1 and J is TRBJ2-7; possibly TRBD2 for D (6 bases). The CDR3 is 14 residues long. V lost 10 bases, J lost 6 bases, and 22 bases lay in between. Germline loops: CDR1 WNHNN, CDR2 SYGVQD (reference sequence). In DNA form, the CDR3 reads TGCGCCACCAGATCAGAGGAGGGCCTGATCGAGCAGTACTTC. It encodes CATRSEEGLIEQYF.

J is TRBJ1-2 and V is TRBV7-3, with 7 positions matching TRBD1. Germline CDR1 reads SGHTA; CDR2 reads FQGTGA. CDR3 length: 14 residues. With V trimmed by 2 bases and J by 4 bases, 4 bases remained unmatched. CDR3 DNA sequence: TGTGCCAGCAGCTTATTGGGACAGCCCTATGGCTACACCTTC. Its translation: CASSLLGQPYGYTF.